This TCR beta chain was observed in a study of blood T cell repertoires in COVID-19. Whole-study context: There were acute and convalescent COVID-19 samples, and they came from the United States, Italy and Spain. Sources were T cells, B-cell-depleted T cells, or PBMCs; the material itself was cDNA or gDNA.

The CDR3 covers 17 residues. V lost 4 bases and J 8 bases, leaving 23 bases between the germline ends. Germline CDR1 reads ENHRY; CDR2 reads SYGVKD. Original processing methods: Reference gene primer amplification yielded estimated nucleated cell counts. Generated by immunoSEQ multiplex PCR, the TCRdb table keeps only in-frame clones and is missing some. V and J calls and clone size are those listed in that table; D and trimming were worked out from the DNA. The repertoire holds about 50,000 clones, 86% seen once, with under 6% in the top ten. This clone was observed a few times. V gene TRBV10-3 combines with J gene TRBJ1-4; possibly TRBD1 for D (5 bases). The clonotype originates from a man in his forties with active COVID-19. The material sequenced was peripheral blood. The CDR3 DNA reads as TGTGCCATCAGTGTGTCCCAGACACTGGGTGCAGGGGAAAAACTGTTTTTT. The encoded protein is CAISVSQTLGAGEKLFF.